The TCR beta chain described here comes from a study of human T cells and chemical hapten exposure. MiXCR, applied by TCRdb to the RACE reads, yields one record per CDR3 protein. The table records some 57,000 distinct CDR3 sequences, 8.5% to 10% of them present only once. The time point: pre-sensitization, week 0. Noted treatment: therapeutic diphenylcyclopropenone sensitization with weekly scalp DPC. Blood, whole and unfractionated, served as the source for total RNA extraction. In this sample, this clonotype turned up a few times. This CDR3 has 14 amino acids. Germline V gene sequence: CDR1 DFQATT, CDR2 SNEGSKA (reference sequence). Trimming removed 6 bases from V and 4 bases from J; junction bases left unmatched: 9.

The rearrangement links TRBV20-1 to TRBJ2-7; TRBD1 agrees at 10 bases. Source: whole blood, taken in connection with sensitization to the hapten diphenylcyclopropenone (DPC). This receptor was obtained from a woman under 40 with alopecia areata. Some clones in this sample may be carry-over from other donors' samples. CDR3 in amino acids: CSAVRQGARYEQYF. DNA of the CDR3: TGCAGTGCGGTCCGACAGGGGGCGCGATACGAGCAGTACTTC.